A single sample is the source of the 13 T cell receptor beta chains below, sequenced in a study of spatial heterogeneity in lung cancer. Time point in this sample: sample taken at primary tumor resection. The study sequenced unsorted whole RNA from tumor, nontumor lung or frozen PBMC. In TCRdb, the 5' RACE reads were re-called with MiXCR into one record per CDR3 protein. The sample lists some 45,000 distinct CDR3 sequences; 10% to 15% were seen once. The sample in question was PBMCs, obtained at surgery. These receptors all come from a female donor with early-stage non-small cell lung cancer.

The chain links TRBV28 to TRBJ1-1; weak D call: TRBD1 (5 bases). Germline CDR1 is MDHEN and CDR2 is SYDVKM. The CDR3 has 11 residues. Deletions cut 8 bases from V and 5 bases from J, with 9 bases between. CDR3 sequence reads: CASLGGTEAFF. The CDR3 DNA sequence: TGTGCCAGCCTCGGGGGTACTGAAGCTTTCTTT.

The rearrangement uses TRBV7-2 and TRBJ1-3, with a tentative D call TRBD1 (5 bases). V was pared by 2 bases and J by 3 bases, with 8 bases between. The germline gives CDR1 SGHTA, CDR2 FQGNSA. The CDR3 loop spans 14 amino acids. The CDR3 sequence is CASSLWDFGNTIYF. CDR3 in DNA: TGTGCCAGCAGCTTATGGGACTTTGGAAACACCATATATTTT.

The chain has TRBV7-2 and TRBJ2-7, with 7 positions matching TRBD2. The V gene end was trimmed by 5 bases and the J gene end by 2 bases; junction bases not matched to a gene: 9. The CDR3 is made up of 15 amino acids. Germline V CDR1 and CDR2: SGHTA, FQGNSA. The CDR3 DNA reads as TGTGCCAGCAGCACCCAAGATGGGGGGGCCTACGAGCAGTACTTC. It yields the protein CASSTQDGGAYEQYF. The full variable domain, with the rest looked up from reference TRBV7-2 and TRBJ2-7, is GAGVSQSPSNKVTEKGKDVELRCDPISGHTALYWYRQSLGQGLEFLIYFQGNSAPDKSGLPSDRFSAERTGGSVSTLTIQRTQQEDSAVYLCASSTQDGGAYEQYFGPGTRLTVT.

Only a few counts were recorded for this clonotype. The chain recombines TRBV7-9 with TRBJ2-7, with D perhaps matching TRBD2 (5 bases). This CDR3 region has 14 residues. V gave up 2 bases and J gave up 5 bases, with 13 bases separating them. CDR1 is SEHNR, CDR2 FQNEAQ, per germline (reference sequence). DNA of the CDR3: TGTGCCAGCAGCTTACTTGCAGGACTGGACGAGCAGTACTTC. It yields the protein CASSLLAGLDEQYF.

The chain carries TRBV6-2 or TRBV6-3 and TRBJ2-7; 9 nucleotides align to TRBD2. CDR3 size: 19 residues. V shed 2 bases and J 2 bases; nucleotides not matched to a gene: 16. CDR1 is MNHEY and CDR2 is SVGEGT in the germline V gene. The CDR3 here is CASSYPDLAGKRRTYEQYF. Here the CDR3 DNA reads TGTGCCAGCAGTTACCCCGACCTAGCGGGGAAGAGACGAACCTACGAGCAGTACTTC.

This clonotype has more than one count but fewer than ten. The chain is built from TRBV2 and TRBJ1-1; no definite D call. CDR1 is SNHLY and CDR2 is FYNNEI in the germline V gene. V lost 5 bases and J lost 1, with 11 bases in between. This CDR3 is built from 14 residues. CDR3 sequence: CASSPRTGNTEAFF. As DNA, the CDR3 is TGTGCCAGCAGTCCACGGACGGGGAACACTGAAGCTTTCTTT.

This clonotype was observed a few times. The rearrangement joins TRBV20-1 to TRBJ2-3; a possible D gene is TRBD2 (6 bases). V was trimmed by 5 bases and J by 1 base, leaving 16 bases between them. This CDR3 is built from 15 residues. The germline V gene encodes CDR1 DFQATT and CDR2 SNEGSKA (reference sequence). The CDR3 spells CSAPGASDRTDTQYF. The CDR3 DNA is TGCAGTGCTCCCGGGGCTAGCGACCGCACAGATACGCAGTATTTT.

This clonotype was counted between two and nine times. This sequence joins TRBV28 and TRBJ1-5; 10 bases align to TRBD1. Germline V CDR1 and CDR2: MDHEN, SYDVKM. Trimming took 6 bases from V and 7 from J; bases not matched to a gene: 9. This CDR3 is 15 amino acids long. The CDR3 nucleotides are TGTGCCAGCAGCACGGGACAGGGGTCCGGACAGCCCCAGCATTTT. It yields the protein CASSTGQGSGQPQHF. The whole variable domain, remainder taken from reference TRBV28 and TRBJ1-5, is DVKVTQSSRYLVKRTGEKVFLECVQDMDHENMFWYRQDPGLGLRLIYFSYDVKMKEKGDIPEGYSVSREKKERFSLILESASTNQTSMYLCASSTGQGSGQPQHFGDGTRLSIL.

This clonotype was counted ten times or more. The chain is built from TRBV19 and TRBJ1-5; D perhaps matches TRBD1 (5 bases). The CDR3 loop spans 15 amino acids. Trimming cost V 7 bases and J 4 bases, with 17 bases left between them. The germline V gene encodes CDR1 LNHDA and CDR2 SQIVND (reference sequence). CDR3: CASTALRGWNQPQHF. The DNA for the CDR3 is TGTGCCAGTACCGCTTTGAGGGGATGGAATCAGCCCCAGCATTTT.

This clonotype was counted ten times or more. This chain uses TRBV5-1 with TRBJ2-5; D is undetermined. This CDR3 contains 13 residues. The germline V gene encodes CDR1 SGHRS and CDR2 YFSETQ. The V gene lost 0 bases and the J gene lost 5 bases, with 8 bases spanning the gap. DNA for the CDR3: TGCGCCAGCAGCTTGGCGCTAGTTGAGACCCAGTACTTC. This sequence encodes CASSLALVETQYF.

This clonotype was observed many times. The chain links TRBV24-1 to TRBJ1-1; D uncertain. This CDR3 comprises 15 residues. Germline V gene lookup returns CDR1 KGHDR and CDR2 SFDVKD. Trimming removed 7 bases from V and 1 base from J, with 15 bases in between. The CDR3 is CATRRNRATNTEAFF. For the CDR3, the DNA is TGTGCCACCAGAAGAAACCGGGCGACGAACACTGAAGCTTTCTTT.

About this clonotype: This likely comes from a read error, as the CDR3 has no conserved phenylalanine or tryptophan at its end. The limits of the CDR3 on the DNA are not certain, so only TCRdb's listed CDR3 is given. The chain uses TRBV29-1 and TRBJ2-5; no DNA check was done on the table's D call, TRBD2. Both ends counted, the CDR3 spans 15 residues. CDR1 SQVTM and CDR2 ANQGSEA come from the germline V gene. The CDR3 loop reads CSVEGATGRQETQDG.

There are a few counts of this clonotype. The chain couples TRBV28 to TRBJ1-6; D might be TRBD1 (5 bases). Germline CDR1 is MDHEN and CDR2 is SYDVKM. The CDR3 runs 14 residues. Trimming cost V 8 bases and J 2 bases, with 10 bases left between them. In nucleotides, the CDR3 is TGTGCCAGCTTAGGCAGGGCCTATAATTCACCCCTCCACTTT. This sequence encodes CASLGRAYNSPLHF.